This T cell receptor (beta chain) was captured by sequencing in a study of T cell changes during pregnancy in multiple sclerosis. Some clones are missing from TCRdb's copy, which holds only in-frame ones; the method was immunoSEQ multiplex PCR. The sample records 25,000 to 35,000 clones, roughly nine tenths being singletons. V lost 4 bases and J 3 bases, leaving 13 bases between the germline ends. The CDR3 loop spans 14 amino acids. CDR1 is SGHRS, CDR2 YFSETQ, per germline. This specimen consisted of CD8+ T cells from peripheral blood mononuclear cells, obtained in the first trimester of pregnancy. This chain uses TRBV5-1 with TRBJ1-2; tentative D call: TRBD1 (6 bases). The TCR was taken from a female donor with multiple sclerosis, enrolled in a pregnancy study. The CDR3 sequence is CASSLVTGDYGYTF. As DNA, the CDR3 is TGCGCCAGCAGCCTCGTGACAGGAGACTATGGCTACACCTTC. The whole variable domain, filled in from reference TRBV5-1 and TRBJ1-2, reads KAGVTQTPRYLIKTRGQQVTLSCSPISGHRSVSWYQQTPGQGLQFLFEYFSETQRNKGNFPGRFSGRQFSNSRSEMNVSTLELGDSALYLCASSLVTGDYGYTFGSGTRLTVV.